These 5 T cell receptor beta chains share one sample of origin, sequenced in a study of blood T cell repertoires in COVID-19. Assay used: immunoSEQ multiplex PCR; TCRdb lists only in-frame clones, some missing. The data show around 70,000 clones, roughly 91% seen once. Sequenced input: peripheral blood. The source of these receptors is a woman at least 80 years old with active or convalescent COVID-19.

The genes are TRBV5-1 and TRBJ2-5, with 8 nucleotides matching TRBD1. V lost 0 bases, J lost 3 bases, and 4 bases stayed unmatched. The CDR3 runs 15 residues. Germline V CDR1 and CDR2: SGHRS, YFSETQ. The CDR3 reads CASSLGGQVEETQYF. The CDR3 DNA reads as TGCGCCAGCAGCTTGGGGGGACAGGTCGAAGAGACCCAGTACTTC. The whole variable domain, remainder taken from reference TRBV5-1 and TRBJ2-5, is KAGVTQTPRYLIKTRGQQVTLSCSPISGHRSVSWYQQTPGQGLQFLFEYFSETQRNKGNFPGRFSGRQFSNSRSEMNVSTLELGDSALYLCASSLGGQVEETQYFGPGTRLLVL.

The V and J genes are TRBV5-1 and TRBJ1-3, with 10 bases lining up with TRBD1. CDR3 length equals 16 residues. The germline V gene encodes CDR1 SGHRS and CDR2 YFSETQ. The V gene end was trimmed by 0 bases and the J gene end by 3 bases; junction bases not matched to a gene: 3. This CDR3 is CASSLGDRGIGNTIYF. The CDR3 nucleotides read TGCGCCAGCAGCTTGGGGGACAGGGGAATTGGAAACACCATATATTTT.

This clone appeared a single time. The J gene is TRBJ1-2, the V gene TRBV21-1; no DNA check was done on the table's D call, TRBD1. TRBV21-1 is designated a pseudogene. The CDR3 covers 16 residues. In nucleotides, the CDR3 is TGTGCCAGCAGCAAAAGGGCAGGGGGCGAAAACTATGGCTACACCTTC. It specifies CASSKRAGGENYGYTF.

In nucleotides, the CDR3 is TGTGCCAGCAGACCGAGCGGGGGCACAGATACGCAGTATTTT. It encodes CASRPSGGTDTQYF. This chain uses TRBV7-2 with TRBJ2-3, with 7 bases identical to TRBD2. Germline loops: CDR1 SGHTA, CDR2 FQGNSA. Losses at the gene ends were 6 bases for V and 1 base for J; bases not matched to a gene: 4. The CDR3 runs 14 residues.

This sequence joins TRBV9 and TRBJ1-1, with a possible D match to TRBD1 (6 bases). Germline CDR1 is SGDLS and CDR2 is YYNGEE. Trimming pared 3 bases from V and 3 bases from J, leaving 12 bases between. The CDR3 totals 14 residues. CDR3 amino acids: CASSAQGGDTEAFF. CDR3 DNA: TGTGCCAGCAGCGCACAGGGAGGGGACACTGAAGCTTTCTTT.